This T cell receptor beta chain derives from a study of blood T cell repertoires in COVID-19. Study details: PBMCs, B-cell-depleted T cells, or T cells provided the cDNA or gDNA that made up the material.

Data came from immunoSEQ multiplex PCR; TCRdb stores just in-frame clones and leaves some out. The sample has some 320,000 clones, over 75% seen once. CDR1 and CDR2 from the germline V gene are SNHLY and FYNNEI. This CDR3 has 12 residues. Trimming left V 2 bases short and J 7 bases short, with 7 bases between. This TCR came from a human donor in a cohort sampled during active COVID-19. The source material was peripheral blood. The V and J genes are TRBV2 and TRBJ2-3; D is unresolved. Here the CDR3 DNA reads TGTGCCAGCAGTGAATCCCCAAATACGCAGTATTTT. Its protein is CASSESPNTQYF.